This T cell receptor (beta chain) was recovered during a study of blood T cell repertoires in COVID-19. This table comes from immunoSEQ multiplex PCR, and its TCRdb copy is limited to in-frame clones, with some not included. The table lists some 300,000 clones, about 86% of them singletons. CDR1 is DFQATT, CDR2 SNEGSKA, per germline (reference sequence). CDR3 length: 11 amino acids. Trimming took off 3 bases at V and 7 bases at J, with 10 bases between the two ends. The sequence derives from a woman in her seventies with COVID-19, enrolled during active disease. The chain combines TRBV20-1 with TRBJ2-7; maybe TRBD1 (6 bases). The sequenced material came from peripheral blood. This CDR3 reads CSASNRVEQYF. In DNA form, the CDR3 reads TGCAGTGCTAGCAACAGGGTGGAGCAGTACTTC.